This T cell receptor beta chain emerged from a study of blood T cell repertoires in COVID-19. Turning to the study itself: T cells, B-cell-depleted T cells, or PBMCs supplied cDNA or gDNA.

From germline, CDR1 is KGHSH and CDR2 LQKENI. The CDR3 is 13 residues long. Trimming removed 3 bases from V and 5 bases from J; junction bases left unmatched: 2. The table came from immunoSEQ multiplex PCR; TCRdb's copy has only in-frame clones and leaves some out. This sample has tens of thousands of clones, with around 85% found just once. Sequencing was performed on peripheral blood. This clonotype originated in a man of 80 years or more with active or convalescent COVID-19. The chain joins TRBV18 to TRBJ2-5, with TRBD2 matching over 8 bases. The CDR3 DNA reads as TGTGCCAGCTCACCGTCTAGCGGGGAGACCCAGTACTTC. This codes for CASSPSSGETQYF.